The present T cell receptor beta chain was sequenced within a study of blood T cell repertoires in COVID-19. As for the study in general: The United States, Italy and Spain supplied acute and convalescent COVID-19 samples. Sample material is recorded as cDNA or gDNA derived from T cells, B-cell-depleted T cells, or PBMCs.

The junction had 8 bases not matched to a gene; V was cut back by 0 bases and J by 2 bases. The CDR3 contains 18 residues. Germline-derived CDR1 and CDR2 are SGHKS and YYEKEE (reference sequence). In the authors' methods: Counts of nucleated cells, estimated from reference gene primer amplification, were obtained. Produced via immunoSEQ multiplex PCR; TCRdb's table is partial and in-frame only. V and J calls and clone size are those listed in that table; D and trimming were worked out from the DNA. The sample has 200,000 to 250,000 clones, under 85% seen once. The sequenced sample consisted of peripheral blood. This sequence originates from a woman aged 40 to 55 with active or convalescent COVID-19. The chain is built from TRBV5-5 and TRBJ2-6; 7 bases agree with TRBD1. For the CDR3, the DNA is TGTGCCAGCAGCTTGGAGGGGACAGTGCTAGCTGGGGCCAACGTCCTGACTTTC. This gives the protein CASSLEGTVLAGANVLTF.